Listed here is a single T cell receptor beta chain. Its cognate antigen is unknown. The sample comes from a study of T cell repertoires in cytomegalovirus infection. Study-level points and caveats: Cumulative public TCR beta family frequency identified CMV carriers with the relevant HLA.

A single record per CDR3 protein comes from TCRdb applying MiXCR to the reads. The sample contains more than 400,000 distinct CDR3 sequences, about a quarter of which appear only once. V lost 3 bases, J lost 7 bases, and 13 bases lay in between. There are 13 residues in the CDR3. The clonotype originates from a human donor in good health (CMV status not recorded). Some clones in this sample may be carry-over from other donors' samples. The genes are TRBV12-3 or TRBV12-4 and TRBJ2-7, with D perhaps assigned TRBD1 or TRBD2 (5 bases each). The sample was PBMCs. The CDR3 DNA follows: TGTGCCAGCAGTTTGTTGGGGCCGGGGGAGCAGTACTTC. Its protein is CASSLLGPGEQYF.